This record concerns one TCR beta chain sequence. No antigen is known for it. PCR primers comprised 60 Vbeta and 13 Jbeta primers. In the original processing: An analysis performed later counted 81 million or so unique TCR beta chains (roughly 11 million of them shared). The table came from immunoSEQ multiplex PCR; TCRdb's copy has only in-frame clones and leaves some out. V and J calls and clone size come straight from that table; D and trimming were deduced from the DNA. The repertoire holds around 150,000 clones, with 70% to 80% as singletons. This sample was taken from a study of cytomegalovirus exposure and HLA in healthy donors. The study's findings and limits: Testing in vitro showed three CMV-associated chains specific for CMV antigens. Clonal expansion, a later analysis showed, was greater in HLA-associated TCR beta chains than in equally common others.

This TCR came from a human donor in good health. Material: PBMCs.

CDR3 protein: CASSLVGGGGTEAFF. The CDR3 coding sequence is TGCGCCAGCAGCTTGGTAGGGGGGGGTGGTACTGAAGCTTTCTTT. V is TRBV5-1 and J is TRBJ1-1; TRBD1 might be the D (6 bases). V was pared by 0 bases and J by 5 bases, with 14 bases between. The germline V gene encodes CDR1 SGHRS and CDR2 YFSETQ. The CDR3 runs 15 residues.